This T cell receptor (beta chain) was retrieved from a study of blood T cell repertoires in COVID-19. Clones were read by immunoSEQ multiplex PCR, and TCRdb kept only the in-frame ones, dropping some. The sample lists 60,000 to 95,000 clones; approximately 89% were seen once. This CDR3 contains 13 residues. V lost 6 bases to trimming and J lost 4 bases; unmatched junction nucleotides: 3. Per the germline V gene, CDR1 is MNHEY and CDR2 is SVGAGI. The sequenced material came from peripheral blood. J is TRBJ2-4 and V is TRBV6-5; 7 nucleotides match TRBD1. The TCR originated in a human donor in a cohort sampled during active COVID-19. CDR3 sequence: CASSLTGKNIQYF. For the CDR3, the DNA is TGTGCCAGCAGCTTGACAGGGAAAAACATTCAGTACTTC.